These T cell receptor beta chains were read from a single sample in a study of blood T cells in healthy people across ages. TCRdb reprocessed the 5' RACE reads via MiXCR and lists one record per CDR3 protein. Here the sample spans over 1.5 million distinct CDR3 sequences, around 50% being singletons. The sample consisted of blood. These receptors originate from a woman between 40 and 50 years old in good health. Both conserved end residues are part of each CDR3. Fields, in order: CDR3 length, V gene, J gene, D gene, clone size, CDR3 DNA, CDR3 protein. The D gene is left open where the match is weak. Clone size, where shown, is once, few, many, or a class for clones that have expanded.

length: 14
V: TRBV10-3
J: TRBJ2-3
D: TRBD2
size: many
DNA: TGTGCCATCAGGGGACTAGCGGCCACAGATACGCAGTATTTT
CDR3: CAIRGLAATDTQYF

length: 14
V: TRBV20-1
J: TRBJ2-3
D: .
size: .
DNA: TGCAGTGCTAGAGTCGGGGCGATCACAGATACGCAGTATTTT
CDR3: CSARVGAITDTQYF

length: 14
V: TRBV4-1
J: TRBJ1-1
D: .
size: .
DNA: TGCGCCAGCAGCCAAGGGTATATTGTATCTGAAGCTTTCTTT
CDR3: CASSQGYIVSEAFF

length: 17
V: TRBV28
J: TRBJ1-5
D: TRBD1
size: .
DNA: TGTGCCAGCAGTTTGTGGACAGGGGCTTCTCCCAATCAGCCCCAGCATTTT
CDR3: CASSLWTGASPNQPQHF

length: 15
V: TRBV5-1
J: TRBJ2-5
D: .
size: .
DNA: TGCGCCAGCAGCTTGGGGACTAGGGGGGGAGAGACCCAGTACTTC
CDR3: CASSLGTRGGETQYF

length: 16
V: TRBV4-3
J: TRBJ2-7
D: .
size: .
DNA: TGCGCCAGCAGCCAAGAAAAGGGCCTTACCCCCTACGAGCAGTACTTC
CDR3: CASSQEKGLTPYEQYF

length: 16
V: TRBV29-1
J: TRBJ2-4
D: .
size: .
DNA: TGCAGCGTTGGGGGGAGGGGACAGGACCTCAAAAACATTCAGTACTTC
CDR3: CSVGGRGQDLKNIQYF

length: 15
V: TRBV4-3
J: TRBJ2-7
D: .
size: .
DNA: TGCGCCAGCTGCCAAGATGTCGGCGCAATCTACGAGCAGTACTTC
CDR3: CASCQDVGAIYEQYF

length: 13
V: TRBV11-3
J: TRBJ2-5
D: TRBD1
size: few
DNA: TGTGCCAGCAGCACAGGGGAAGGGGAGACCCAGTACTTC
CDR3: CASSTGEGETQYF

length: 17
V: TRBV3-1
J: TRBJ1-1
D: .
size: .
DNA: TGTGCCAGCAGCCAATCCCTTCTGACCCTTGTAAACACTGAAGCTTTCTTT
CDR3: CASSQSLLTLVNTEAFF

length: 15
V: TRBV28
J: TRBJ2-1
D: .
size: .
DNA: TGTGCCAGCACCCTAGAGGGGGGCTGGCGCGGTGAGCAGTTCTTC
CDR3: CASTLEGGWRGEQFF

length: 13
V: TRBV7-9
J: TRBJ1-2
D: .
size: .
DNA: TGTGCCAGCAGCTTAGCGAGGGAGAATGGCTACACCTTC
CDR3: CASSLARENGYTF

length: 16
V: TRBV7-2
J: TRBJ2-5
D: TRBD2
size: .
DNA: TGTGCCAGCAGCTTAAACGGGGGGGCAATTGGAGAGACCCAGTACTTC
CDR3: CASSLNGGAIGETQYF

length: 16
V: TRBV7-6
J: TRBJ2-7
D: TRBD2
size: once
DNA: TGTGCCAGCAGCCCGACTAGCGGGGGGCACTCCTACGAGCAGTACTTC
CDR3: CASSPTSGGHSYEQYF

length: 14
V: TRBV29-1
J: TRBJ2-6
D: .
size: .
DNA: TGCAGCGTTGGGGGGGTGGCAGGGGCCAACGTCCTGACTTTC
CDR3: CSVGGVAGANVLTF

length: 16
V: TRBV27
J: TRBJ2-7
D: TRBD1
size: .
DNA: TGTGCCAGCAGTTTAGACAGGGGGAGACCTGCCTACGAGCAGTACTTC
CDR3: CASSLDRGRPAYEQYF

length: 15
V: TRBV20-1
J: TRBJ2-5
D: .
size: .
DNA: TGCAGTGCTAGAAATGAAGGGTTTGAGGTCGAGACCCAGTACTTC
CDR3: CSARNEGFEVETQYF

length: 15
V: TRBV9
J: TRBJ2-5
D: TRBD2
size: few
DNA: TGTGCCAGCAGCACGACTAGCGGGGTCCAAGAGACCCAGTACTTC
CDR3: CASSTTSGVQETQYF

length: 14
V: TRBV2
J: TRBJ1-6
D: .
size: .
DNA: TGTGCCAGCAGTGATGACAGAAGCAGCTCACCCCTCCACTTT
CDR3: CASSDDRSSSPLHF

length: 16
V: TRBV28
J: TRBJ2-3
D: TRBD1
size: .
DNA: TGTGCCAGCAGTATCACCGGGACAGGGGTCACAGATACGCAGTATTTT
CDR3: CASSITGTGVTDTQYF

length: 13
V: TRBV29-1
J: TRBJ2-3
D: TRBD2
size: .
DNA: TGCAGCGCCGGAGGACTAGCTGCAGATACGCAGTATTTT
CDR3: CSAGGLAADTQYF

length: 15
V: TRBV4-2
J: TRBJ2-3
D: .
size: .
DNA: TGTGCCAGCAGCCTTCAGGAGCCTAGCACAGATACGCAGTATTTT
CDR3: CASSLQEPSTDTQYF

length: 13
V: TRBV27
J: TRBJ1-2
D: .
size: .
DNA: TGTGCCAGCAGGGTAAGCCCGAGCTATGGCTACACCTTC
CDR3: CASRVSPSYGYTF